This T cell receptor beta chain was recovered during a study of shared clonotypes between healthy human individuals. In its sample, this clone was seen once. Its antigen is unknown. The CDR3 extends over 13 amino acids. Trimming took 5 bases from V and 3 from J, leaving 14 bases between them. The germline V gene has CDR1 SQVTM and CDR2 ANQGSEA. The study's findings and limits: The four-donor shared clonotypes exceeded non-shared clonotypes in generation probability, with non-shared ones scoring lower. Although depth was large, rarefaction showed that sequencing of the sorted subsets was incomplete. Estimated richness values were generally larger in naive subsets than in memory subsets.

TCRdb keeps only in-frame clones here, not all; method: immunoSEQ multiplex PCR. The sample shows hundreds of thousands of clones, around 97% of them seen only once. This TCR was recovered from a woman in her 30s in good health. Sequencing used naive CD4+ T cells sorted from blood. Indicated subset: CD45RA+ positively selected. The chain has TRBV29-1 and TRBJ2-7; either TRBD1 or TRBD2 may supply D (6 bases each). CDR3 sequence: CSVIRGGGYEQYF. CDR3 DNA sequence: TGCAGCGTTATCAGGGGAGGCGGCTACGAGCAGTACTTC.